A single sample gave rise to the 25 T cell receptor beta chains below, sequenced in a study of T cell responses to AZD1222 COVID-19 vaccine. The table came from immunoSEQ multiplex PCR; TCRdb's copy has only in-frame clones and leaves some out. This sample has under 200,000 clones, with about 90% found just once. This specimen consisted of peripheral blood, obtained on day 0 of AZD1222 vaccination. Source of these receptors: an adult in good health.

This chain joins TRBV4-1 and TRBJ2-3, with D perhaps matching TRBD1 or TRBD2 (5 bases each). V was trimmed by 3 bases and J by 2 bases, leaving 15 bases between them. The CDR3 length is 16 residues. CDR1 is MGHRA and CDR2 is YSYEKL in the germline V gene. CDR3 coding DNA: TGCGCCAGCAGCCAGCCCAGGGAGCGTGTCACAGATACGCAGTATTTT. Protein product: CASSQPRERVTDTQYF.

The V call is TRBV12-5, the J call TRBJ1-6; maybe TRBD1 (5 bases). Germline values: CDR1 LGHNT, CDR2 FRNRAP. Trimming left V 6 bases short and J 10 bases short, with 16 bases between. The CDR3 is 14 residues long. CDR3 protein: CASGYGRVESPLHF. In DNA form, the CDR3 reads TGTGCTAGTGGCTACGGCAGGGTAGAATCACCCCTCCACTTT.

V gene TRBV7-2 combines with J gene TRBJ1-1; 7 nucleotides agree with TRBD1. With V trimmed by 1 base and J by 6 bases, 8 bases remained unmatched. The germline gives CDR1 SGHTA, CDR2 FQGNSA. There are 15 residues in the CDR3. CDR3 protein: CASSLEYRGSPEAFF. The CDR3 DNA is TGTGCCAGCAGCTTAGAATACAGGGGTAGCCCTGAAGCTTTCTTT.

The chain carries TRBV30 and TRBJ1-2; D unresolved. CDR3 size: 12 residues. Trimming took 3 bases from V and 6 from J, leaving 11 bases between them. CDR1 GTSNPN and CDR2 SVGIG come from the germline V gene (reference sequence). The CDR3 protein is CAWRPGTHGYTF. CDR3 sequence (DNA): TGTGCCTGGAGGCCGGGAACACATGGCTACACCTTC.

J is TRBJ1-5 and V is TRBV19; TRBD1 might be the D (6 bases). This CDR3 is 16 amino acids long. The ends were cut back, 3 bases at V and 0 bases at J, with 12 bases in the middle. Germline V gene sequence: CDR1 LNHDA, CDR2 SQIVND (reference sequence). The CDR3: CASSIVRTVSNQPQHF. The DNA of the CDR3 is TGTGCCAGTAGTATCGTGAGGACAGTTAGCAATCAGCCCCAGCATTTT.

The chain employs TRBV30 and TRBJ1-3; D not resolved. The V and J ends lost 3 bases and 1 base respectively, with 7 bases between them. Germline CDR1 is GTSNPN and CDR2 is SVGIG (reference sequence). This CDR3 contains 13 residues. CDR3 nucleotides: TGTGCCTGGAGCTGGACTTCTGGAAACACCATATATTTT. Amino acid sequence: CAWSWTSGNTIYF.

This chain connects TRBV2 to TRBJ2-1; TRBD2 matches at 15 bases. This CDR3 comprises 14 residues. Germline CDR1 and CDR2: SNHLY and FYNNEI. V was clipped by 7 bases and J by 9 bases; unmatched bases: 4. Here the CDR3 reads CASNGLAGGVEQFF. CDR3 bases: TGTGCCAGCAATGGACTAGCGGGGGGGGTTGAGCAGTTCTTC.

CDR3 nucleotides: TGTGCCAGCAGCGTCCTACCCAACAATGAGCAGTTCTTC. It codes for CASSVLPNNEQFF. V is TRBV7-2 and J is TRBJ2-1; no firm D call. Per the germline V gene, CDR1 is SGHTA and CDR2 is FQGNSA. V shed 5 bases and J shed 5 bases, with 10 bases lying between them. The CDR3 spans 13 residues.

DNA of the CDR3: TGTGCCAGCAGCCTCCTCCCGGGACGGCTAAATTCACCCCTCCACTTT. Translated: CASSLLPGRLNSPLHF. The rearrangement uses TRBV7-3 and TRBJ1-6, with D maybe TRBD1 (5 bases). Trimming shortened V by 5 bases and J by 7 bases, and 18 bases separated the two germline ends. Per germline, CDR1 SGHTA and CDR2 FQGTGA. The CDR3 covers 16 residues.

This CDR3 is CASSEEPPGTRSYNEQFF. DNA of the CDR3: TGTGCCAGCAGTGAAGAACCCCCCGGGACACGATCCTACAATGAGCAGTTCTTC. The V and J genes are TRBV6-1 and TRBJ2-1, with TRBD1 as a possible D gene (6 bases). Germline V gene sequence: CDR1 MNHNS, CDR2 SASEGT. This CDR3 spans 18 amino acids. Trimming stripped 1 base from V and 1 base from J, with 17 bases between.

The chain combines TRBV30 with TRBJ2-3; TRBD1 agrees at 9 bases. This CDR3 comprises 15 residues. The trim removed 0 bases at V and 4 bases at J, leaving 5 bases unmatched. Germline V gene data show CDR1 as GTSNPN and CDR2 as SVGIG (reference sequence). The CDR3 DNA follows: TGTGCCTGGAGTGTCGGGACAGGGAGCTCAGATACGCAGTATTTT. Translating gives CAWSVGTGSSDTQYF.

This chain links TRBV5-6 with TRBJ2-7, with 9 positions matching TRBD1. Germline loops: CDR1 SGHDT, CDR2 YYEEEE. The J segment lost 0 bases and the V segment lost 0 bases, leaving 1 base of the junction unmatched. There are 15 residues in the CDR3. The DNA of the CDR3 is TGTGCCAGCAGCTTGGCGGGACAGGGCTCCTACGAGCAGTACTTC. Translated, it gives CASSLAGQGSYEQYF.

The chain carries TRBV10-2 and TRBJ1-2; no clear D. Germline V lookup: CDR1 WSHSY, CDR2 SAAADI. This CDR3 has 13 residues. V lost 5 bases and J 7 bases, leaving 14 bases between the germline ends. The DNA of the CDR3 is TGCGCCAGCAGTCAGGACTCGGCGGGTGGCTACACCTTC. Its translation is CASSQDSAGGYTF.

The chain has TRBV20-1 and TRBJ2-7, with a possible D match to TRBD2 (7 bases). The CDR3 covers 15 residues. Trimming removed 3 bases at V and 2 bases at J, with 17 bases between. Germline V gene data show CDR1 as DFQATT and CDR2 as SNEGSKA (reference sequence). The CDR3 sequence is CSASKVGGGPYEQYF. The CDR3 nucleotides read TGCAGTGCTAGTAAGGTGGGGGGGGGCCCCTACGAGCAGTACTTC.

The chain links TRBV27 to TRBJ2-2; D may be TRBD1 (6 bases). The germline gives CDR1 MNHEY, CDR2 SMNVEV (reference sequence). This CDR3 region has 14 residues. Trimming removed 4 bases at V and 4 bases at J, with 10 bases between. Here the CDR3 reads CASSSKTGTGELFF. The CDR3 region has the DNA TGTGCCAGCAGTTCTAAGACAGGCACCGGGGAGCTGTTTTTT.

The CDR3 DNA is TGCAGCGTTGAAGATGACAAATCCTACGAGCAGTACTTC. This sequence encodes CSVEDDKSYEQYF. The gene calls are TRBV29-1 and TRBJ2-7; D gene unclear. The V gene's germline CDR1 is SQVTM and CDR2 ANQGSEA. CDR3 length: 13 residues. V was trimmed by 0 bases and J by 1 base, leaving 7 bases between them.

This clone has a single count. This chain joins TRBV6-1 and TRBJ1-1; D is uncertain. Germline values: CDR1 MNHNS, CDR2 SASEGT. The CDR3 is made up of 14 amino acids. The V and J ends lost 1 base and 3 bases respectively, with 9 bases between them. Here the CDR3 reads CASSEVIGDTEAFF. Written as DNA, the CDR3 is TGTGCCAGCAGTGAAGTAATTGGGGACACTGAAGCTTTCTTT.

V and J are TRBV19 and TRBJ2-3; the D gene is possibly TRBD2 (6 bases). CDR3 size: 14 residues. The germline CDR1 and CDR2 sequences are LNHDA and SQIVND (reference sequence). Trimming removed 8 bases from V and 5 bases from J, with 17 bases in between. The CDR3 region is CASLAGNGGDTQYF. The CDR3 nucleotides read TGTGCCAGTCTCGCGGGGAACGGGGGAGATACGCAGTATTTT.

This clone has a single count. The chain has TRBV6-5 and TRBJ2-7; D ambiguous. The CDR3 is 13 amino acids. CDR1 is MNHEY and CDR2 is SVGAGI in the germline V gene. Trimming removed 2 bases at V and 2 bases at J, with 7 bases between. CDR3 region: CASSYVPAYEQYF. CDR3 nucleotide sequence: TGTGCCAGCAGTTACGTTCCCGCCTACGAGCAGTACTTC.

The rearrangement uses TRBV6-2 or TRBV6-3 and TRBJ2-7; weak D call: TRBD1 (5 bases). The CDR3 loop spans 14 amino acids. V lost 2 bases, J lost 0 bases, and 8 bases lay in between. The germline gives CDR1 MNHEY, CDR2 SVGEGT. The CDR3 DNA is TGTGCCAGCAGTTACCGCGACAGCTCCTACGAGCAGTACTTC. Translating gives CASSYRDSSYEQYF.

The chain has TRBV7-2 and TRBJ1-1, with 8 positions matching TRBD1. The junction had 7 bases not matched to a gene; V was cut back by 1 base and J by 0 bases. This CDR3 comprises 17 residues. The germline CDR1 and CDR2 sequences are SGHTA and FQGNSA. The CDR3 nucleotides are TGTGCCAGCAGCTTAGGGACAGGGCGCCCGATGAACACTGAAGCTTTCTTT. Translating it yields CASSLGTGRPMNTEAFF. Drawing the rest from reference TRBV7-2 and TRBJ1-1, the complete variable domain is GAGVSQSPSNKVTEKGKDVELRCDPISGHTALYWYRQSLGQGLEFLIYFQGNSAPDKSGLPSDRFSAERTGGSVSTLTIQRTQQEDSAVYLCASSLGTGRPMNTEAFFGQGTRLTVV.

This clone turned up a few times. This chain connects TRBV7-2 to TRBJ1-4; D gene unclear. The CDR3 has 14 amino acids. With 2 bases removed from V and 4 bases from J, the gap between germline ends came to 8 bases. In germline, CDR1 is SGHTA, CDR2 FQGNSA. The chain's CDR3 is CASSLQFGNEKLFF. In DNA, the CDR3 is TGTGCCAGCAGCTTACAGTTCGGTAATGAAAAACTGTTTTTT.

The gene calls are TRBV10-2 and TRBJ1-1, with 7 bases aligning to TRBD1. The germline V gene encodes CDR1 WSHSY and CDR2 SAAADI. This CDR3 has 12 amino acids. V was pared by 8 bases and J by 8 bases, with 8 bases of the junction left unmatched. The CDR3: CASRTGQGEAFF. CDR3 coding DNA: TGCGCCAGCCGGACAGGCCAAGGAGAAGCTTTCTTT.

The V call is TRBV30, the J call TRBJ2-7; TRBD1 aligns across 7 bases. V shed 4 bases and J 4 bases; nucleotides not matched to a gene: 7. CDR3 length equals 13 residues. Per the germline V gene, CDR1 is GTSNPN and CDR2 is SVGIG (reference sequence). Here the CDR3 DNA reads TGTGCCTGGAATAGACAGGGTGTATACGAGCAGTACTTC. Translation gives CAWNRQGVYEQYF.

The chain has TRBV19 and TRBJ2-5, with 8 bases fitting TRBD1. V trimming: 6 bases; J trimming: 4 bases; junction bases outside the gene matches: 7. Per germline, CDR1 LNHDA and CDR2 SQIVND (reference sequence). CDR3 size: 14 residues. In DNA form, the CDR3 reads TGTGCCAGTAGCCCGGGACAGGTCGGAGAGACCCAGTACTTC. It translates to CASSPGQVGETQYF.